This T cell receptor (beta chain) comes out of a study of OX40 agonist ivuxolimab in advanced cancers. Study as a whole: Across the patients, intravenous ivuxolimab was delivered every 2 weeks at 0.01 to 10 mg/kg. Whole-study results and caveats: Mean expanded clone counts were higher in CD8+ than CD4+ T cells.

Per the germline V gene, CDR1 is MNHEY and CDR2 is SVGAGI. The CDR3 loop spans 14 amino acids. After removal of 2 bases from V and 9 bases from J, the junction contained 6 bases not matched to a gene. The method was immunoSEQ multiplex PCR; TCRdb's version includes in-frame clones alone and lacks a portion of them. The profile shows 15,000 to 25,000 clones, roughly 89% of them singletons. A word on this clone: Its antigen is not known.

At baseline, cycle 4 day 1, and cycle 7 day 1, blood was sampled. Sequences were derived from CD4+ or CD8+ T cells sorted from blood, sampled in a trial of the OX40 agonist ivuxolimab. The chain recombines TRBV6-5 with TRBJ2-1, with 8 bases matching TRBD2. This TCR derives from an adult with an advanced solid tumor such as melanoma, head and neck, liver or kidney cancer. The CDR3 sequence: CASSYGLAGGEQFF. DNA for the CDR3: TGTGCCAGCAGTTACGGCCTAGCGGGCGGTGAGCAGTTCTTC.